These T cell receptor beta chains were read from a single sample in a study of T cells in Graves' hyperthyroidism and ophthalmopathy. Via MiXCR, TCRdb re-called the multiplex PCR reads, giving one row per CDR3 protein. The sample shows about 340,000 distinct CDR3 sequences, around 20% of them seen only once. Input material: blood. Every receptor here comes from a woman between 50 and 59 years old with Graves' hyperthyroidism. Both conserved end residues are part of each CDR3. The D gene is left open where the match is weak. Some rows mark clone size as missing; the rest say once, few, many or name a class of expanded clone.

TRBJ1-2 | NA | TRBV6-1 | NA | CASSPPGAMVYGYTF | TGTGCCAGCAGTCCCCCGGGGGCCATGGTCTATGGCTACACCTTC
TRBJ1-2 | NA | TRBV3-1 | NA | CASSQRGGQSGYTF | TGTGCCAGCAGCCAAAGGGGGGGTCAAAGTGGCTACACCTTC
TRBJ1-3 | NA | TRBV7-9 | NA | CASRGSRGSGNTIYF | TGTGCCAGCAGGGGCAGTAGGGGCTCTGGAAACACCATATATTTT
TRBJ2-5 | TRBD1 | TRBV5-1 | many | CASSWTGIRETQYF | TGCGCCAGCAGCTGGACAGGGATAAGAGAGACCCAGTACTTC
TRBJ1-3 | NA | TRBV6-1 | few | CASMRRGDLSGNTIYF | TGTGCCAGCATGAGACGGGGGGACTTATCTGGAAACACCATATATTTT
TRBJ1-2 | NA | TRBV30 | NA | CAWSPSANYGYTF | TGTGCCTGGAGTCCCTCTGCTAACTATGGCTACACCTTC
TRBJ1-1 | TRBD1 | TRBV5-1 | NA | CASSLGGQASTEAFF | TGCGCCAGCAGCTTGGGGGGACAGGCCTCCACTGAAGCTTTCTTT
TRBJ2-7 | TRBD2 | TRBV4-1 | NA | CASSPRTSGGAGSYEQYF | TGCGCCAGCAGCCCTCGGACTAGCGGGGGGGCGGGCTCCTACGAGCAGTACTTC
TRBJ1-2 | NA | TRBV2 | NA | CASSSKGGTPSRGYTF | TGTGCCAGCAGTTCCAAGGGCGGGACACCGTCCCGTGGCTACACCTTC
TRBJ2-3 | NA | TRBV20-1 | few | CSARRGYTDTQYF | TGCAGTGCGCGGCGGGGCTACACAGATACGCAGTATTTT
TRBJ2-5 | NA | TRBV14 | NA | CASSQDHLGRETQYF | TGTGCCAGCAGCCAAGATCATCTGGGGAGGGAGACCCAGTACTTC
TRBJ2-3 | TRBD1 | TRBV7-2 | NA | CASRQTGVSIDTQYF | TGTGCCAGCAGGCAGACAGGGGTATCCATAGATACGCAGTATTTT
TRBJ2-1 | TRBD2 | TRBV27 | many | CASRRLAGLYNEQFF | TGTGCCAGCAGGAGACTAGCGGGACTCTACAATGAGCAGTTCTTC
TRBJ2-7 | NA | TRBV5-1 | many | CASSLARQGTYEQYF | TGCGCCAGCAGCTTGGCACGCCAGGGGACCTACGAGCAGTACTTC
TRBJ2-7 | NA | TRBV14 | NA | CASSQGTRKQYF | TGTGCCAGCAGCCAAGGTACCCGGAAGCAGTACTTC
TRBJ1-1 | NA | TRBV12-3/TRBV12-4 | NA | CASSFSLTNTEAFF | TGTGCCAGCAGTTTTTCGTTGACGAACACTGAAGCTTTCTTT
TRBJ2-3 | TRBD1 | TRBV12-3/TRBV12-4 | few | CASSPSRGLFTDTQYF | TGTGCCAGCAGTCCAAGTAGGGGGCTATTCACAGATACGCAGTATTTT
TRBJ2-5 | NA | TRBV7-9 | many | CASSPNSGAETQYF | TGTGCCAGCAGCCCCAATTCTGGTGCCGAGACCCAGTACTTC
TRBJ1-4 | NA | TRBV7-9 | few | CASSSLGNGVEKLFF | TGTGCCAGCAGCTCCCTCGGGAATGGGGTAGAAAAACTGTTTTTT
TRBJ2-1 | TRBD2 | TRBV20-1 | many | CSARKTSGSLNEQFF | TGCAGTGCTAGAAAGACTAGCGGGAGCCTCAATGAGCAGTTCTTC
TRBJ1-1 | NA | TRBV13 | NA | CASSPTGVGRAFF | TGTGCCAGCAGCCCCACGGGGGTTGGGCGGGCTTTCTTT
TRBJ2-5 | NA | TRBV6-2/TRBV6-3 | many | CASSNSYGETQYF | TGTGCCAGCAGCAACAGTTACGGGGAGACCCAGTACTTC
TRBJ2-1 | NA | TRBV12-3/TRBV12-4 | NA | CASSLGRGPLDEQFF | TGTGCCAGCAGTTTGGGGCGGGGGCCATTGGATGAGCAGTTCTTC
TRBJ2-1 | NA | TRBV6-6 | NA | CASSYEGGEQFF | TGTGCCAGCAGTTACGAGGGGGGTGAGCAGTTCTTC
TRBJ1-2 | NA | TRBV6-1 | many | CASSEYRVDGYTF | TGTGCCAGCAGTGAATACAGGGTGGATGGCTACACCTTC
TRBJ2-7 | TRBD2 | TRBV11-2 | many | CASSSTSGIYEQYF | TGTGCCAGCAGCTCGACTAGCGGAATCTACGAGCAGTACTTC
TRBJ2-5 | NA | TRBV7-2 | many | CASSPEYGYKAQYF | TGTGCCAGCAGCCCAGAGTACGGTTATAAGGCCCAGTACTTC
TRBJ1-2 | TRBD1 | TRBV6-1 | many | CASAPQGAGGGYTF | TGTGCCAGCGCCCCACAGGGGGCAGGAGGTGGCTACACCTTC
TRBJ1-2 | NA | TRBV6-1 | NA | CVSSDSHYGYTF | TGTGTCAGCAGTGACAGCCACTATGGCTACACCTTC
TRBJ2-2 | NA | TRBV6-1 | NA | CASSVEGLGELFF | TGTGCCAGCAGTGTCGAGGGGCTCGGGGAGCTGTTTTTT
TRBJ2-7 | TRBD2 | TRBV2 | once | CASRAQGLAGGEQYF | TGTGCCAGCAGAGCCCAGGGACTAGCGGGAGGCGAGCAGTACTTC
TRBJ2-2 | TRBD1 | TRBV3-1 | many | CASSPRDRGTGELFF | TGTGCCAGCAGCCCCCGGGACAGGGGTACCGGGGAGCTGTTTTTT
TRBJ1-2 | TRBD1 | TRBV12-3/TRBV12-4 | once | CASKGTGGSGYTF | TGTGCCAGCAAGGGGACAGGGGGCTCTGGCTACACCTTC
TRBJ1-2 | NA | TRBV7-9 | NA | CASSIGSYGYTF | TGTGCCAGCAGTATCGGGTCCTATGGCTACACCTTC
TRBJ2-1 | NA | TRBV2 | NA | CASTRLRGDEQFF | TGTGCCAGCACCCGACTCCGCGGCGATGAACAGTTCTTC
TRBJ1-1 | TRBD1 | TRBV2 | NA | CASRSKTGQVNTEAFF | TGTGCCAGCAGATCAAAAACGGGACAGGTGAACACTGAAGCTTTCTTT
TRBJ1-1 | NA | TRBV18 | NA | CASSSRPGANTEAFF | TGTGCCAGCTCATCCCGACCGGGGGCGAACACTGAAGCTTTCTTT
TRBJ2-1 | NA | TRBV2 | many | CASSEGRLSYNEQFF | TGTGCCAGCAGTGAGGGACGCCTCTCCTACAATGAGCAGTTCTTC
TRBJ2-7 | NA | TRBV24-1 | NA | CATSDQRDGSYEQYF | TGTGCCACCAGTGACCAACGGGACGGCTCCTACGAGCAGTACTTC
TRBJ2-5 | NA | TRBV2 | NA | CASNGVEETQYF | TGTGCCAGCAACGGGGTCGAGGAGACCCAGTACTTC
TRBJ2-1 | TRBD2 | TRBV6-9 | NA | CASSYGLAGGPNEQFF | TGTGCCAGCAGTTACGGACTAGCGGGGGGGCCCAATGAGCAGTTCTTC
TRBJ1-1 | NA | TRBV3-1 | many | CASSRATGNTEAFF | TGTGCCAGCAGCCGGGCCACAGGAAACACTGAAGCTTTCTTT
TRBJ1-2 | NA | TRBV2 | few | CASSEGIYGYTF | TGTGCCAGCAGTGAAGGTATCTATGGCTACACCTTC
TRBJ2-7 | NA | TRBV30 | many | CAWVEAGLEAYEQYF | TGTGCCTGGGTAGAGGCGGGTCTCGAGGCCTACGAGCAGTACTTC
TRBJ1-2 | NA | TRBV6-1 | many | CASSFGRGIGYTF | TGTGCCAGCAGTTTCGGCAGAGGAATCGGCTACACCTTC
TRBJ1-1 | TRBD1 | TRBV20-1 | few | CSAGEGARTEAFF | TGCAGTGCTGGGGAGGGGGCGAGGACTGAAGCTTTCTTT